This TCR beta chain was obtained from a study of tumor-infiltrating lymphocytes in primary liver carcinoma. Total RNA and DNA came together from approximately 20-30 mg of bulk tissue without cell sorting. TCR beta cDNA was prepared out of around 460 ng total RNA by means of a constant-region primer. Slightly modified ARM-PCR with three nested multiplex PCR rounds yielded TCR beta libraries. Investigators reported that the first two PCR rounds, at 10 cycles each, used TRBV1-TRBV30 forward primers with a C-beta reverse primer. TCRdb ran MiXCR on the multiplex PCR reads and lists one entry per CDR3 protein. Here the sample spans 80,000 or so distinct CDR3 sequences, 70% to 75% being singletons. Germline V gives CDR1 SNHLY, CDR2 FYNNEI. The CDR3 runs to 18 residues. V was cut by 5 bases and J by 1 base, with 18 bases left in between.

This sequence joins TRBV2 and TRBJ2-6; D unresolved. The TCR comes from a woman in her sixties or seventies with primary liver carcinoma and hepatitis B virus infection. The sample taken for sequencing was liver tumor tissue from sampling region 4. The subset is: tumor region T4, right-lateral pole. The CDR3 DNA follows: TGTGCCAGCAGTTTTGAGCTGCGAACATGGTCTGGGGCCAACGTCCTGACTTTC. This codes for CASSFELRTWSGANVLTF.